This TCR beta chain came from a study of beta chain features in type 1 diabetes. Whole-study findings and limits: Across patients, naive, central memory and Treg TCRB repertoires exhibited apparently greater similarity than was observed across healthy donors. People with Type 1 diabetes carried modestly yet significantly shorter TCRB CDR3s in all four CD4+ subsets.

CDR3 length: 15 amino acids. Trimming cost V 0 bases and J 1 base, with 9 bases left between them. The germline V gene encodes CDR1 MGHRA and CDR2 YSYEKL. Since all of the isolated RNA was reverse transcribed, expressed TCRB transcripts were what got sequenced. The method was immunoSEQ multiplex PCR; TCRdb's version includes in-frame clones alone and lacks a portion of them. The sample shows over 350,000 clones, over 13% of them seen only once. This clone was seen a few times. The antigen is unknown. CD4+ naive, central memory, regulatory and stem cell-like memory cells were sorted via CD45RO/CCR7/CD25/CD127/CD95/CD27.

The origin of this receptor is a woman between 18 and 29 years old in good health. The material sequenced was naive CD4+ T cells from blood. V gene TRBV4-1 combines with J gene TRBJ2-5; D gene uncertain. The CDR3 is CASSQDYRSQETQYF. DNA for the CDR3: TGCGCCAGCAGCCAAGATTACCGGTCCCAAGAGACCCAGTACTTC.